This T cell receptor (beta chain) was identified in a study of T-cell memory formation after mild COVID-19. Study-level information: In these data, TCR clusters were largely donor specific.

TCRdb recomputed calls from the 5' RACE reads with MiXCR, one row per CDR3 protein. The sample contains just over 150,000 distinct CDR3 sequences, around 30% of which appear only once. This clonotype has just a few counts. The antigen remains undetermined. General observations from the study: Second-wave clones peaking on day 37 lacked confirmed SARS-CoV-2 specificity. Memory sampled before infection contained some responding clones, suggesting cross-reactive memory joined. Contracting clones, day 15 to 85, had balanced CD4/CD8, and later expanders favored CD4+.

Sequences were obtained from PBMCs or a T cell subset sorted from them (not recorded which). The receptor comes from an adult woman who had mild COVID-19 (a few samples of this study predate the infection). Cell type and time point are not known.

CDR3 sequence: CASSPRTGGYEQYF. In DNA form, the CDR3 reads TGTGCCAGCAGCCCACGGACAGGGGGTTACGAGCAGTACTTC. The rearrangement links TRBV12-3 or TRBV12-4 to TRBJ2-7, with 10 positions matching TRBD1. CDR3 length equals 14 residues. J was trimmed by 4 bases and V by 6 bases; bases with no gene match: 6.